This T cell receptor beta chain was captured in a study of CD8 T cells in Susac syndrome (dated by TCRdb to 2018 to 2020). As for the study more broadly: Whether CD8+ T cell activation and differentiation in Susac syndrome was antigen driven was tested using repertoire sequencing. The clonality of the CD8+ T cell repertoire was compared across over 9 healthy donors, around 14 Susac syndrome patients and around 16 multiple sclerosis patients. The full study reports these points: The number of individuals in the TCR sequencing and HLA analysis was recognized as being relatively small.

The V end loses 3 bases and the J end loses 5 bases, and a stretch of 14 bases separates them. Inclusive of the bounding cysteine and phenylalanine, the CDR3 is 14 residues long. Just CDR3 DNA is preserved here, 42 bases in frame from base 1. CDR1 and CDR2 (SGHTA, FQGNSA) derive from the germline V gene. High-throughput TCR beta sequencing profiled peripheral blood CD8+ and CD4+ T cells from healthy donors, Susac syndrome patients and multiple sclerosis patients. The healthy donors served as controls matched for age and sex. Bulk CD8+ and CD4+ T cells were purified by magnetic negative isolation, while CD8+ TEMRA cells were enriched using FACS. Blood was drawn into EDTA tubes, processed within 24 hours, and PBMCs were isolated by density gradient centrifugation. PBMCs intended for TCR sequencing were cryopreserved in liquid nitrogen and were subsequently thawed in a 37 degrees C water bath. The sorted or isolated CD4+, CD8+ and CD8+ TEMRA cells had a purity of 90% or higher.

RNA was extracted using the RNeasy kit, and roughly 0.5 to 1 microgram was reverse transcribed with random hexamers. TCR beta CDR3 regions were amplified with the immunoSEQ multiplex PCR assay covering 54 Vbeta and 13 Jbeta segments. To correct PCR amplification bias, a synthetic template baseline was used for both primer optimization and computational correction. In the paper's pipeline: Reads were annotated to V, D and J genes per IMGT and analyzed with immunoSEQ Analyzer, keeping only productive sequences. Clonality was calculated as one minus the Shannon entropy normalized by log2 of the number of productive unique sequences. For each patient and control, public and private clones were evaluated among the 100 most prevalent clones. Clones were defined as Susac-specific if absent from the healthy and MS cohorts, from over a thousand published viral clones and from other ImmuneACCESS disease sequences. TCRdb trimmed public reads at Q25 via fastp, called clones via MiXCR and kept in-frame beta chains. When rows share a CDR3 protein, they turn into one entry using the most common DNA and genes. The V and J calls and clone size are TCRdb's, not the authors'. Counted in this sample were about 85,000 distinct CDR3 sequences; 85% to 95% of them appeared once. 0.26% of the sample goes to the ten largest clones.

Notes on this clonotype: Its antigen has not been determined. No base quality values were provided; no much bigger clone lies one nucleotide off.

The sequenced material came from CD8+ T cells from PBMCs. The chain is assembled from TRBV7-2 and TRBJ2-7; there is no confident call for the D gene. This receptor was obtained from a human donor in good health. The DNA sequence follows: TGTGCCAGCAGCTTGGGCCTGCCCCCCGACGAGCAGTACTTC. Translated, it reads CASSLGLPPDEQYF.